One sample yielded the 17 T cell receptor beta chains listed below, sequenced in a study of T cells in localized non-small cell lung cancer. Using immunoSEQ multiplex PCR, the repertoire was profiled, and TCRdb retains in-frame clones only, with some absent. The profile shows 35,000 to 50,000 clones, roughly three quarters of them singletons. Specimen: PBMCs, collected before any cancer treatment. The receptor set was obtained from a woman aged 40 to 75 with stage II squamous cell lung carcinoma.

V usage is TRBV4-3 and J usage is TRBJ2-7, with a weak D call TRBD2 (6 bases). V lost 4 bases to trimming and J lost 5 bases, with 6 bases between them. CDR1 is LGHNA and CDR2 is YSLEER in the germline V gene. The CDR3 has 11 residues. The CDR3 region has the DNA TGCGCCAGCAGCCGGGAGGACGAGCAGTACTTC. Translated, it gives CASSREDEQYF.

The chain links TRBV4-1 to TRBJ2-5, with TRBD1 as a possible D gene (5 bases). CDR3 length: 14 residues. Germline CDR1 and CDR2: MGHRA and YSYEKL. Trimming cost V 1 base and J 3 bases, with 9 bases left between them. The DNA of the CDR3 is TGCGCCAGCAGCCAAGTAGGGGCAGAAGAGACCCAGTACTTC. Protein: CASSQVGAEETQYF.

The gene calls are TRBV6-5 and TRBJ1-1; no clear D gene. V gave up 0 bases and J gave up 4 bases, with 6 bases separating them. The CDR3 runs 13 residues. Germline CDR1 is MNHEY and CDR2 is SVGAGI. The CDR3 nucleotides are TGTGCCAGCAGTTACTCTCTTGGCACTGAAGCTTTCTTT. It is translated as CASSYSLGTEAFF.

The J gene is TRBJ2-7, the V gene TRBV4-3; unclear D gene. The V end was cut by 0 bases, the J end by 1 base, with 10 bases between. CDR1 LGHNA and CDR2 YSLEER come from the germline V gene. CDR3 size: 15 residues. The CDR3 DNA sequence: TGCGCCAGCAGCCAAGAAAGGACCACTTCCTACGAGCAGTACTTC. Amino acids: CASSQERTTSYEQYF.

The V gene is TRBV6-5, the J gene TRBJ2-5, with 8 bases aligning to TRBD2. CDR1 MNHEY and CDR2 SVGAGI come from the germline V gene. Trimming removed 8 bases from V and 3 bases from J; junction bases left unmatched: 11. The CDR3 runs to 15 residues. The CDR3 is CASHGLAGGEETQYF. The CDR3 coding sequence is TGTGCCAGCCATGGACTAGCTGGGGGGGAAGAGACCCAGTACTTC.

V is TRBV19 and J is TRBJ2-1; tentative D call: TRBD1 (5 bases). Germline CDR1 reads LNHDA; CDR2 reads SQIVND (reference sequence). V was shortened by 5 bases and J by 8 bases, with 10 bases between the two germline ends. This CDR3 is 12 amino acids long. The CDR3 here is CASSPQGYEQFF. The CDR3 DNA reads as TGTGCCAGTAGTCCCCAGGGCTATGAGCAGTTCTTC.

The CDR3 DNA reads TGTGCCAGCAGCGCCCGCCCTGAGCAAACAGATACGCAGTATTTT. This gives the protein CASSARPEQTDTQYF. J is TRBJ2-3 and V is TRBV9, with no clear D. CDR3 length equals 15 residues. CDR1 is SGDLS and CDR2 is YYNGEE in the germline V gene. V lost 3 bases and J 3 bases, leaving 14 bases between the germline ends.

This clone is a singleton in its sample. V is TRBV5-1 and J is TRBJ2-5, with 7 bases that match TRBD2. CDR1 SGHRS and CDR2 YFSETQ come from the germline V gene. The CDR3 has 15 residues. The junction had 14 bases not matched to a gene; V was cut back by 10 bases and J by 2 bases. The CDR3 loop reads CACRDYLGGQETQYF. Here the CDR3 DNA reads TGCGCCTGCCGGGACTATCTTGGAGGGCAAGAGACCCAGTACTTC.

This clone was seen a few times. V usage is TRBV4-3 and J usage is TRBJ2-3; D gene ambiguous. Between the trimmed V and J ends, which lost 0 bases and 1 base, there was a span of 14 bases. The germline V gene encodes CDR1 LGHNA and CDR2 YSLEER. The CDR3 covers 17 residues. DNA for the CDR3: TGCGCCAGCAGCCAAGATGATGGAAATTTTGGCACAGATACGCAGTATTTT. It specifies CASSQDDGNFGTDTQYF.

The chain recombines TRBV19 with TRBJ2-1, with 8 nucleotides matching TRBD1. The CDR3 has 16 residues. Unmatched junction bases numbered 10, after V lost 1 base and J lost 8 bases. Germline CDR1 and CDR2: LNHDA and SQIVND (reference sequence). CDR3 coding DNA: TGTGCCAGTAGTATAGGGACAGGGTCCGGAGGGTATGAGCAGTTCTTC. Amino acids: CASSIGTGSGGYEQFF.

The chain combines TRBV5-5 with TRBJ1-5; no firm D call. Trimming cost V 0 bases and J 2 bases, with 9 bases left between them. The CDR3 has 15 amino acids. Germline V gene lookup returns CDR1 SGHKS and CDR2 YYEKEE (reference sequence). The CDR3 protein is CASSLDRAGNQPQHF. The CDR3 nucleotides are TGTGCCAGCAGCTTGGACCGAGCGGGCAATCAGCCCCAGCATTTT.

The V and J genes are TRBV18 and TRBJ2-5; D uncertain. The CDR3 is 13 amino acids. Trimming cost V 2 bases and J 5 bases, with 9 bases left between them. From germline, CDR1 is KGHSH and CDR2 LQKENI. The CDR3: CASSPSSWETQYF. In DNA form, the CDR3 reads TGTGCCAGCTCACCATCGTCGTGGGAGACCCAGTACTTC.

This sequence joins TRBV5-1 and TRBJ1-2, with a weak D call TRBD1 (5 bases). Germline V gene sequence: CDR1 SGHRS, CDR2 YFSETQ. V dropped 4 bases and J dropped 4 bases, with 20 bases sitting between them. The CDR3 length is 16 residues. Written as DNA, the CDR3 is TGCGCCAGCAGCAGGGGTGCAGGGATTGGGCCCTATGGCTACACCTTC. Translated, it gives CASSRGAGIGPYGYTF.

The J gene is TRBJ2-4, the V gene TRBV19; 8 positions agree with TRBD2. The length of the CDR3 is 14 residues. V lost 10 bases, J lost 0 bases, and 5 bases stayed unmatched. From germline, CDR1 is LNHDA and CDR2 SQIVND (reference sequence). As DNA, the CDR3 is TGTGCCACCACTAGCGGTCTAGCCAAAAACATTCAGTACTTC. Protein: CATTSGLAKNIQYF.

This clone came up once. The gene calls are TRBV7-9 and TRBJ1-6; TRBD1 matches 10 bases. CDR1 and CDR2 from the germline V gene are SEHNR and FQNEAQ (reference sequence). V shed 4 bases, J shed 10 bases, and the junction held 10 bases outside the gene matches. The CDR3 extends over 16 amino acids. For the CDR3, the DNA is TGTGCCAGCAGCTCGGGACAGGGGATGAGGAGATCACCCCTCCACTTT. Amino acids: CASSSGQGMRRSPLHF. Full variable domain (missing parts from reference TRBV7-9 and TRBJ1-6): DTGVSQNPRHKITKRGQNVTFRCDPISEHNRLYWYRQTLGQGPEFLTYFQNEAQLEKSRLLSDRFSAERPKGSFSTLEIQRTEQGDSAMYLCASSSGQGMRRSPLHFGNGTRLTVT.

The chain's CDR3 is CASSLRGRLYNEQFF. In nucleotides, the CDR3 is TGTGCCAGCAGCCTGAGGGGGAGGCTGTACAATGAGCAGTTCTTC. V is TRBV14 and J is TRBJ2-1; D is perhaps TRBD1 or TRBD2 (6 bases each). The CDR3 runs to 15 residues. Germline loops: CDR1 SGHDN, CDR2 FVKESK. Trimming stripped 4 bases from V and 4 bases from J, with 14 bases between.

The chain links TRBV18 to TRBJ2-7, with 9 positions matching TRBD1. Trimming took 8 bases from V and 2 from J; bases not matched to a gene: 4. The CDR3 is 13 amino acids. Germline CDR1 is KGHSH and CDR2 is LQKENI. The CDR3 sequence: CASGQGQTYEQYF. The CDR3 nucleotides are TGTGCCAGCGGACAGGGGCAGACCTACGAGCAGTACTTC.